The rows below give T cell receptor beta chains drawn from one sample of a study of blood T cell repertoires in COVID-19. Assay used: immunoSEQ multiplex PCR; TCRdb lists only in-frame clones, some missing. The sample includes almost 200,000 clones, less than 90% of them seen just once. Material: peripheral blood. These receptors all stem from a woman in her 70s with acute or convalescent COVID-19. CDR3s include the opening cysteine and the closing phenylalanine or tryptophan. D genes are given only for firm matches. Rows may omit the clone size; those that give it use once, few, many or a size class.

NA | NA | TRBJ1-2 | TRBV3-1/TRBV3-2 | CASSPRPGDYGYTF | TGTGCCAGCAGCCCCCGTCCGGGAGACTATGGCTACACCTTC
NA | NA | TRBJ2-7 | TRBV9 | CASSPPGSLTYEQYF | TGTGCCAGCAGCCCGCCGGGGTCACTAACCTACGAGCAGTACTTC
once | TRBD1 | TRBJ1-2 | TRBV6-5 | CASTPGTATGYGYTF | TGTGCCAGCACTCCCGGGACAGCCACTGGCTATGGCTACACCTTC
NA | NA | TRBJ1-1 | TRBV19 | CASSINGGNTEAFF | TGTGCCAGTAGTATCAACGGGGGGAACACTGAAGCTTTCTTT
NA | TRBD2 | TRBJ2-1 | TRBV5-1 | CASSWTSGVYNEQFF | TGCGCCAGCAGCTGGACTAGCGGGGTGTACAATGAGCAGTTCTTC
NA | TRBD1 | TRBJ1-5 | TRBV4-3 | CASSQGTGDIQPQHF | TGCGCCAGCAGCCAAGGGACAGGGGATATTCAGCCCCAGCATTTT
once | TRBD2 | TRBJ2-4 | TRBV7-8 | CASSSGLAGGPAKNIQYF | TGTGCCAGCAGCTCCGGACTAGCGGGGGGGCCAGCCAAAAACATTCAGTACTTC
few | NA | TRBJ1-1 | TRBV18 | CASSPSNGGNTEAFF | TGTGCCAGCTCACCTTCTAACGGGGGGAACACTGAAGCTTTCTTT
NA | NA | TRBJ1-3 | TRBV5-1 | CASSSQTVSSGNTIYF | TGCGCCAGCAGCTCCCAGACAGTTAGCTCTGGAAACACCATATATTTT
once | TRBD1 | TRBJ1-1 | TRBV6-5 | CASSLDRANTEAFF | TGTGCCAGCAGCCTCGACAGGGCGAACACTGAAGCTTTCTTT
NA | NA | TRBJ1-2 | TRBV2 | CASSAGHGYTF | TGTGCCAGCAGTGCAGGCCATGGCTACACCTTC
NA | NA | TRBJ2-7 | TRBV11-3 | CASSFPGSGEQYF | TGTGCCAGCAGCTTCCCCGGGAGCGGGGAGCAGTACTTC
NA | NA | TRBJ2-7 | TRBV23-1 | CASSQNPVAYEQYF | TGCGCCAGCAGTCAAAACCCGGTCGCCTACGAGCAGTACTTC
NA | TRBD1 | TRBJ1-3 | TRBV10-3 | CAIADRVSGNTIYF | TGTGCCATCGCCGACAGGGTCTCTGGAAACACCATATATTTT
NA | TRBD2 | TRBJ2-2 | TRBV6-4 | CASRTLAGGHTGELFF | TGTGCCAGCAGAACCCTAGCGGGGGGGCACACCGGGGAGCTGTTTTTT
NA | TRBD1 | TRBJ2-7 | TRBV29-1 | CSVGTGLGSTYEQYF | TGCAGCGTTGGGACAGGGCTAGGGTCTACCTACGAGCAGTACTTC
once | NA | TRBJ1-1 | TRBV11-2 | CASSLASEAFF | TGTGCCAGCAGCTTGGCCTCTGAAGCTTTCTTT
NA | TRBD2 | TRBJ2-1 | TRBV28 | CASSIFLPTPGLVTMKQFF | TGTGCCAGCAGTATATTTCTTCCCACTCCGGGACTAGTAACAATGAAGCAGTTCTTC
few | NA | TRBJ1-5 | TRBV4-2 | CASSQELRGNQPQHF | TGTGCCAGCAGCCAAGAACTTCGGGGGAATCAGCCCCAGCATTTT
NA | TRBD1 | TRBJ1-5 | TRBV19 | CASRPGQGHQPQHF | TGTGCCAGTAGGCCGGGACAGGGGCATCAGCCCCAGCATTTT
NA | NA | TRBJ2-1 | TRBV29-1 | CSSEGTSSYNEQFF | TGCAGCTCTGAGGGGACAAGCTCCTACAATGAGCAGTTCTTC
NA | NA | TRBJ1-1 | TRBV5-6 | CASSLGSRSTEAFF | TGTGCCAGCAGCTTGGGGTCGCGAAGCACTGAAGCTTTCTTT
NA | NA | TRBJ2-2 | TRBV6-5 | CASRNPSGGAGELFF | TGTGCCAGCAGAAACCCCAGTGGGGGCGCCGGGGAGCTGTTTTTT
NA | NA | TRBJ1-6 | TRBV5-1 | CASSFQDYNSPLHF | TGCGCCAGCAGCTTTCAGGACTATAATTCACCCCTCCACTTT
NA | TRBD1 | TRBJ1-2 | TRBV7-6 | CASSPGTGYGYTF | TGTGCCAGCAGCCCCGGGACAGGCTATGGCTACACCTTC
NA | NA | TRBJ2-7 | TRBV29-1 | CSVHGGYEQYF | TGCAGCGTTCATGGGGGGTACGAGCAGTACTTC
NA | NA | TRBJ1-1 | TRBV5-1 | CASKAGRTEAFF | TGCGCCAGCAAGGCAGGGAGGACTGAAGCTTTCTTT
once | TRBD1 | TRBJ1-6 | TRBV5-1 | CASSLEGQVNSPLHF | TGCGCCAGCAGCTTGGAGGGACAGGTTAATTCACCCCTCCACTTT
NA | TRBD2 | TRBJ2-5 | TRBV7-2 | CASSPTGRGQETQYF | TGTGCCAGCAGCCCCACGGGGAGGGGCCAAGAGACCCAGTACTTC
NA | TRBD1 | TRBJ2-5 | TRBV7-3 | CASSLTGQGQETQYF | TGTGCCAGCAGCTTAACGGGACAGGGTCAAGAGACCCAGTACTTC
NA | NA | TRBJ1-2 | TRBV6-5 | CASSSHWGDYGYTF | TGTGCCAGCAGTTCCCATTGGGGGGACTATGGCTACACCTTC
NA | TRBD2 | TRBJ2-3 | TRBV5-4 | CASTVGGTDTQYF | TGTGCCAGCACGGTGGGAGGGACAGATACGCAGTATTTT
NA | TRBD2 | TRBJ2-2 | TRBV5-1 | CASSAGLAKAGELFF | TGCGCCAGCAGCGCTGGACTAGCGAAGGCCGGGGAGCTGTTTTTT
NA | NA | TRBJ2-3 | TRBV28 | CASSRQGGTDTQYF | TGTGCCAGCAGCCGACAGGGAGGTACAGATACGCAGTATTTT
NA | NA | TRBJ2-3 | TRBV29-1 | CSVLGLTGSTDTQYF | TGCAGCGTTTTGGGTTTAACGGGGAGCACAGATACGCAGTATTTT
NA | NA | TRBJ1-2 | TRBV29-1 | CSVSPGGRDYGYTF | TGCAGCGTTAGCCCGGGGGGCAGGGACTATGGCTACACCTTC
NA | TRBD2 | TRBJ2-3 | TRBV14 | CASSQGTSGYTQYF | TGTGCCAGCAGCCAAGGGACTAGCGGATATACGCAGTATTTT
NA | TRBD2 | TRBJ2-6 | TRBV19 | CASTRRGAGANVLTF | TGTGCCAGTACCCGGCGGGGGGCTGGGGCCAACGTCCTGACTTTC
NA | TRBD2 | TRBJ2-3 | TRBV28 | CASSTGGSTDTQYF | TGTGCCAGCAGTACGGGGGGGTCCACAGATACGCAGTATTTT
NA | NA | TRBJ2-2 | TRBV7-9 | CASSLVGAQNTGELFF | TGTGCCAGCAGCTTAGTAGGGGCGCAAAACACCGGGGAGCTGTTTTTT